Below are 8 T cell receptor beta chains sequenced from a single sample in a study of T-cell reconstitution after alpha-beta-depleted transplantation in children. For TCRbeta, the library was prepared with unique molecular identifiers. TCRdb recomputed calls from the PCR reads with MiXCR, one row per CDR3 protein. The sample lists 280,000 or so distinct CDR3 sequences, 11% occurring once. The material sequenced was peripheral blood, taken 180 days after TCRalphabeta/CD19-depleted stem cell transplant. Receptors originate from a male patient aged 2-10 years who had a stem cell transplant for chronic granulomatous disease, so the T cells may come from the graft donor.

This clonotype occurred many times. The chain has TRBV29-1 and TRBJ1-1, with 10 bases identical to TRBD1. This CDR3 spans 12 amino acids. In germline, CDR1 is SQVTM, CDR2 ANQGSEA. J lost 5 bases, V lost 6 bases, and 3 bases had no gene match. This CDR3 is CSVGTGETEAFF. CDR3 coding DNA: TGCAGCGTCGGGACAGGGGAAACTGAAGCTTTCTTT.

This clonotype was picked up many times. The rearrangement joins TRBV5-1 to TRBJ2-6; D possibly corresponds to TRBD1 (6 bases). The CDR3 consists of 18 residues. V dropped 6 bases and J dropped 2 bases, with 21 bases sitting between them. CDR1 and CDR2 from the germline V gene are SGHRS and YFSETQ. DNA of the CDR3: TGCGCCAGCACCCTTGGTACAGGGCACTTAACTGGGGCCAACGTCCTGACTTTC. Translation gives CASTLGTGHLTGANVLTF.

This clonotype has a count of ten or more. This CDR3 is CASRHRGLNTGELFF. DNA of the CDR3: TGTGCCAGCAGACACAGGGGGCTGAACACCGGGGAGCTGTTTTTT. The gene calls are TRBV28 and TRBJ2-2, with 9 bases lining up with TRBD1. The V gene's germline CDR1 is MDHEN and CDR2 SYDVKM. This CDR3 spans 15 amino acids. V gave up 6 bases and J gave up 1 base; unmatched junction bases: 3.

This clonotype was seen many times. The V call is TRBV27, the J call TRBJ1-3; no reliable D call. V lost 2 bases to trimming and J lost 2 bases, with 13 bases between them. CDR1 MNHEY and CDR2 SMNVEV come from the germline V gene (reference sequence). This CDR3 has 16 amino acids. In DNA form, the CDR3 reads TGTGCCAGCAGTTTAGTAGGCCCCGCGGCTGGAAACACCATATATTTT. Translated, it gives CASSLVGPAAGNTIYF.

This clonotype was counted at least ten times. The CDR3 sequence: CASSPWTLGTNEKLFF. CDR3 bases: TGTGCCAGCAGCCCTTGGACATTGGGAACTAATGAAAAACTGTTTTTT. The chain links TRBV3-1 to TRBJ1-4, with D tentatively TRBD1 (5 bases). There are 16 residues in the CDR3. Germline V gene data show CDR1 as LGHDT and CDR2 as YNNKEL (reference sequence). The V end lost 4 bases, the J end lost 1 base, and 13 bases lay between the germline ends.

J is TRBJ2-7 and V is TRBV5-1, with D possibly matching TRBD2 (5 bases). Germline assignment: CDR1 SGHRS and CDR2 YFSETQ. Trimming removed 5 bases from V and 0 bases from J, with 9 bases in between. The CDR3 has 13 residues. For the CDR3, the DNA is TGCGCCAGCAGATCGGCGGGCTCCTACGAGCAGTACTTC. Its protein product is CASRSAGSYEQYF.

The chain recombines TRBV6-2 or TRBV6-3 with TRBJ2-1; 8 nucleotides agree with TRBD2. Germline V gives CDR1 MNHEY, CDR2 SVGEGT. The CDR3 spans 16 residues. The ends lost 2 bases at V and 0 bases at J; junction bases unmatched: 3. In DNA form, the CDR3 reads TGTGCCAGCAGTTACGGCGGGAGGCTCTCCTACAATGAGCAGTTCTTC. It translates to CASSYGGRLSYNEQFF.

The chain employs TRBV6-1 and TRBJ1-2; TRBD1 matches at 11 bases. The V and J ends lost 7 bases and 7 bases, in that order; junction bases with no gene match: 5. The CDR3 has 13 amino acids. Germline V gene sequence: CDR1 MNHNS, CDR2 SASEGT. The CDR3 spells CASTEDRGLGYTF. As DNA, the CDR3 is TGTGCCAGCACCGAGGACAGGGGGCTTGGCTACACCTTC.